The 7 T cell receptor beta chains presented below share a single source sample, sequenced in a study of blood T cell repertoires in COVID-19. Some clones are missing from TCRdb's copy, which holds only in-frame ones; the method was immunoSEQ multiplex PCR. The top ten clones hold less than 2% of a sample with more than 80,000 clones, 85% to 90% of them seen once. Sequencing was done on a sample of peripheral blood. The receptor set was obtained from a human donor with active COVID-19. The donor label of this sample is uncertain.

V is TRBV14 and J is TRBJ2-7, with a weak D call TRBD1 (5 bases). CDR1 SGHDN and CDR2 FVKESK come from the germline V gene. The V end was cut by 3 bases, the J end by 5 bases, with 11 bases between. CDR3 length equals 13 residues. The CDR3 DNA follows: TGTGCCAGCAGCCACAGGGTCGGCCACGAGCAGTACTTC. It is translated as CASSHRVGHEQYF.

The chain joins TRBV2 to TRBJ2-5; 9 bases agree with TRBD2. CDR1 and CDR2 from the germline V gene are SNHLY and FYNNEI. The CDR3 length is 13 residues. After removal of 7 bases from V and 6 bases from J, the junction contained 6 bases not matched to a gene. The CDR3 here is CASIPGLAKTQYF. CDR3 nucleotides: TGTGCCAGCATACCGGGACTAGCAAAGACCCAGTACTTC.

The chain is built from TRBV10-3 and TRBJ1-1; 8 nucleotides match TRBD1. V was clipped by 3 bases and J by 6 bases; unmatched bases: 6. Germline V gene sequence: CDR1 ENHRY, CDR2 SYGVKD. This CDR3 has 14 residues. The CDR3, as DNA: TGTGCCATCAGTGAAAGGACAGGGAGGGCTGAAGCTTTCTTT. It specifies CAISERTGRAEAFF.

This clone is a singleton in its sample. The V gene is TRBV14, the J gene TRBJ1-6; 11 bases are shared with TRBD1. Germline CDR1 is SGHDN and CDR2 is FVKESK. The CDR3 length is 17 residues. The trim removed 4 bases at V and 5 bases at J, leaving 7 bases unmatched. CDR3 sequence: CASSPWDRGYDNSPLHF. The CDR3 nucleotides are TGTGCCAGCAGCCCCTGGGACAGGGGGTACGATAATTCACCCCTCCACTTT.

This chain connects TRBV6-6 to TRBJ1-6; tentative D call: TRBD1 (5 bases). CDR1 is MNHNY and CDR2 is SVGAGI in the germline V gene (reference sequence). Trimming stripped 8 bases from V and 0 bases from J, with 8 bases between. The CDR3 is 14 residues long. In nucleotides, the CDR3 is TGTGCCAGCCACAGGAGCTCCTATAATTCACCCCTCCACTTT. As protein: CASHRSSYNSPLHF.

The chain uses TRBV10-2 and TRBJ2-4, with 10 bases that match TRBD2. Trimming took 2 bases from V and 8 from J; bases not matched to a gene: 12. CDR1 is WSHSY, CDR2 SAAADI, per germline. The CDR3 has 17 residues. This CDR3 reads CASSEGSSGGRGDIQYF. In DNA, the CDR3 is TGCGCCAGCAGTGAGGGGTCTAGCGGGGGCCGCGGGGACATTCAGTACTTC.

The chain couples TRBV18 to TRBJ1-4, with 7 bases matching TRBD1. Germline V gives CDR1 KGHSH, CDR2 LQKENI. The CDR3 covers 12 residues. After removal of 3 bases from V and 13 bases from J, the junction contained 5 bases not matched to a gene. The CDR3 sequence is CASSPQGEVLFF. The CDR3 DNA reads TGTGCCAGCTCACCCCAGGGGGAAGTACTGTTTTTT. The full variable domain, in which reference TRBV18 and TRBJ1-4 provide the parts outside the CDR3, is NAGVMQNPRHLVRRRGQEARLRCSPMKGHSHVYWYRQLPEEGLKFMVYLQKENIIDESGMPKERFSAEFPKEGPSILRIQQVVRGDSAAYFCASSPQGEVLFFGSGTQLSVL.